This note documents a single T cell receptor (beta chain) sequence. Its target is not known. CDR3 length: 13 residues. V lost 6 bases and J lost 6, with 12 bases in between. Germline V gene lookup returns CDR1 KGHSH and CDR2 LQKENI. 13 Jbeta primers and 60 Vbeta primers were used for the PCR. Sequenced by immunoSEQ multiplex PCR; TCRdb stores in-frame clones only, minus some. Seen here are 150,000 to 200,000 clones, roughly 80% observed once, and the top ten hold roughly 2%. The sample originates from a study of cytomegalovirus exposure and HLA in healthy donors. Study-wide results and limits: What a later analysis showed was that several of the most significant clusters appeared linked to common viral pathogens. In a later analysis, the majority of CMV-associated beta chains seemingly showed HLA restriction. V- and J-gene trimming of TCR beta was linked (in a later analysis) to a missense DCLRE1C variant.

This receptor was identified in a human donor in good health. Sequenced input: PBMCs. The V gene is TRBV18, the J gene TRBJ1-5; tentatively, D is TRBD1 (6 bases). The CDR3 nucleotides are TGTGCCAGCTCGTCGGACAGTTTTCAGCCCCAGCATTTT. It specifies CASSSDSFQPQHF. The complete variable domain, with remaining parts taken from reference TRBV18 and TRBJ1-5, reads NAGVMQNPRHLVRRRGQEARLRCSPMKGHSHVYWYRQLPEEGLKFMVYLQKENIIDESGMPKERFSAEFPKEGPSILRIQQVVRGDSAAYFCASSSDSFQPQHFGDGTRLSIL.